Listed here is a single T cell receptor (beta chain). Its specificity is unknown. The PCR contained 60 Vbeta and 13 Jbeta primers. Measured with immunoSEQ multiplex PCR; TCRdb has only the in-frame clones, and not every one. The table shows about 190,000 clones, with 70% to 75% occurring only once. The sample belongs to a study of cytomegalovirus exposure and HLA in healthy donors. The wider study: Unique TCRs from HLA-typed donors, 75 million to 100 million of them, were held in an early data release. Whole-study results and caveats: Productive status was seen about 90% or about 30% of the time for most TCR beta V segments in an earlier analysis. In vitro work confirmed that three CMV-associated chains recognize CMV antigens. Owing to their indistinguishability, certain V segments, notably TRBV6-2 and TRBV6-3, were excluded.

Germline lookup yields CDR1 SEHNR and CDR2 FQNEAQ (reference sequence). Between the trimmed V and J ends, which lost 1 base and 6 bases, there was a span of 26 bases. CDR3 length: 19 amino acids. Material for sequencing was PBMCs. The J gene is TRBJ2-3, the V gene TRBV7-9; D might be TRBD2 (5 bases). This TCR was sampled from a woman aged 25 to 39 in good health and CMV-seropositive. The CDR3 protein is CASSLEGGRSWRIYDTQYF. For the CDR3, the DNA is TGTGCCAGCAGCTTAGAGGGTGGGCGATCCTGGAGGATTTACGATACGCAGTATTTT.